This record looks at one TCR beta chain sequence and its context. Antigen unknown. CDR1 and CDR2 (germline): SGHDN, FVKESK. V lost 10 bases, J lost 1 base, and 7 bases stayed unmatched. The CDR3 totals 14 residues. The data were obtained in a study of CD8 T cells in Susac syndrome. Across the study: When their blood was taken, the Susac syndrome patients had either not yet had any therapy, were taking corticosteroids, or were taking intravenous immunoglobulin alone.

Overall study results and limits: In total CD8+ repertoires, 15 to 20 Susac-specific public clones were found, and in CD8+ TEMRA repertoires, several were found. The authors acknowledged that their TCR sequencing and HLA analysis involved a relatively small number of individuals.

Random hexamers were used to reverse transcribe an amount of roughly 0.45 to 1 ug RNA. TCRdb processed the immunoSEQ multiplex PCR reads anew with MiXCR; each CDR3 protein has one entry. The sample consists of around 81,000 distinct CDR3 sequences, nearly 95% of them appearing once. The chain recombines TRBV14 with TRBJ2-1; 7 bases match TRBD2. The clonotype was recovered from a human donor with Susac syndrome. Sequencing was carried out using CD8+ T cells from PBMCs. For the CDR3, the DNA is TGTGCCAACGATTTGCGGGGGTCCTACAATGAGCAGTTCTTC. Its translation is CANDLRGSYNEQFF.